This TCR beta chain is from a study of blood T cell repertoires in COVID-19. The overall study: The origin of the acute and convalescent COVID-19 samples was the United States, Italy and Spain.

The sample holds a few counts of this clone. TCRdb's copy holds only in-frame clones and misses some; the assay was immunoSEQ multiplex PCR. The profile shows under 200,000 clones, 88% of them singletons. Germline CDR1 and CDR2: MNHNS and SASEGT. This CDR3 comprises 15 residues. V was pared by 2 bases and J by 0 bases, with 9 bases between. This receptor was obtained from a man aged 40-49 years with active or convalescent COVID-19. This chain uses TRBV6-1 with TRBJ2-3; possibly TRBD1 for D (5 bases). Sample: peripheral blood. The CDR3 sequence is CASSELQGSTDTQYF. CDR3 coding DNA: TGTGCCAGCAGTGAATTGCAGGGAAGCACAGATACGCAGTATTTT.